This T cell receptor (beta chain) derives from a study of PD-1 blockade in classical Hodgkin lymphoma. Overall study context: Patients were administered nivolumab (3 mg/kg intravenously) every 2 weeks. Study-wide findings and caveats: Repertoires differed for reasons still undefined, possibly disease activity or prior therapy.

A note on this clone: Its antigen is undetermined.

TCRdb's copy holds only in-frame clones and misses some; the assay was immunoSEQ multiplex PCR. The table shows about 21,000 clones, with roughly 72% occurring only once. Each patient's relapse followed autologous stem cell transplantation, and brentuximab vedotin exposure varied. The material was peripheral blood mononuclear cells (PBMCs), obtained at baseline. This clonotype was sampled from a human donor with classical Hodgkin lymphoma.

The CDR3 bases are TGCAGCGCTTGGGACGAGCACAATGAGCAGTTCTTC. It codes for CSAWDEHNEQFF. V gene TRBV29-1 combines with J gene TRBJ2-1, with D perhaps being TRBD1 or TRBD2 (5 bases each). Germline-derived CDR1 and CDR2 are SQVTM and ANQGSEA. The CDR3 consists of 12 residues. The V end was cut by 7 bases, the J end by 5 bases, with 12 bases between.